What follows are 9 T cell receptor beta chains derived from one specimen sequenced in a study of spatial heterogeneity in lung cancer. Time point meaning: sample taken at primary tumor resection. Study-wide findings and caveats: In tumors, expanded intratumoral alpha and beta TCR counts tracked mutation counts.

These receptors are not linked to any known antigen. MiXCR, run by TCRdb on the 5' RACE reads, gives a single entry per CDR3 protein. The sample records about 520 distinct CDR3 sequences, 24% being singletons. The starting material was lung tumor tissue, obtained at surgery. The receptor set was obtained from a male donor with early-stage non-small cell lung cancer.

This clonotype rates as large. V and J are TRBV2 and TRBJ1-2, with D hard to call. Germline V lookup: CDR1 SNHLY, CDR2 FYNNEI. The V end lost 3 bases, the J end lost 5 bases, and 7 bases lay between the germline ends. The CDR3 is made up of 12 amino acids. The CDR3 loop reads CASSESEYGYTF. Written as DNA, the CDR3 is TGTGCCAGCAGTGAGAGCGAGTATGGCTACACCTTC. Filled out from reference TRBV2 and TRBJ1-2, the complete variable domain reads EPEVTQTPSHQVTQMGQEVILRCVPISNHLYFYWYRQILGQKVEFLVSFYNNEISEKSEIFDDQFSVERPDGSNFTLKIRSTKLEDSAMYFCASSESEYGYTFGSGTRLTVV.

The chain links TRBV6-1 to TRBJ2-7, with 8 bases aligning to TRBD2. The CDR3 runs 13 residues. Trimming cost V 6 bases and J 4 bases; bases outside gene matches: 5. The germline gives CDR1 MNHNS, CDR2 SASEGT. CDR3 DNA: TGTGCCAGCAGCAGGGGACTAGAGTACGAGCAGTACTTC. It translates to CASSRGLEYEQYF.

This clonotype is hyperexpanded in the sample. V gene TRBV28 combines with J gene TRBJ2-7; D is perhaps TRBD1 (7 bases). Germline lookup yields CDR1 MDHEN and CDR2 SYDVKM. There are 14 residues in the CDR3. V lost 5 bases, J lost 2 bases, and 13 bases lay in between. The CDR3 spells CASSAAGQTYEQYF. The CDR3 DNA is TGTGCCAGCAGTGCCGCGGGACAGACCTACGAGCAGTACTTC. Filled out from reference TRBV28 and TRBJ2-7, the complete variable domain reads DVKVTQSSRYLVKRTGEKVFLECVQDMDHENMFWYRQDPGLGLRLIYFSYDVKMKEKGDIPEGYSVSREKKERFSLILESASTNQTSMYLCASSAAGQTYEQYFGPGTRLTVT.

The V call is TRBV12-3 or TRBV12-4, the J call TRBJ1-6, with D unclear. The CDR3 runs to 13 residues. V lost 6 bases and J lost 9, with 12 bases in between. The CDR3 protein is CASSRSETSPLHF. CDR3 DNA sequence: TGTGCCAGCAGCCGCTCGGAGACTTCACCCCTCCACTTT.

The chain combines TRBV20-1 with TRBJ2-1; D possibly matches TRBD1 or TRBD2 (5 bases each). The CDR3 loop spans 14 amino acids. The ends were cut back, 3 bases at V and 8 bases at J, with 17 bases in the middle. The germline gives CDR1 DFQATT, CDR2 SNEGSKA (reference sequence). DNA of the CDR3: TGCAGTGCTAGCCGGGACGGAGCTGGAGATGAGCAGTTCTTC. It codes for CSASRDGAGDEQFF.

This clonotype is large. The CDR3 DNA sequence: TGTGCCAGCAGTTGGGAGGGCCCTAGCCCAGATACGCAGTATTTT. Its translation is CASSWEGPSPDTQYF. The chain couples TRBV5-4 to TRBJ2-3; the match to TRBD2 covers 7 bases. Germline CDR1 reads SGHNT; CDR2 reads YYREEE (reference sequence). This CDR3 is built from 15 residues. With V trimmed by 5 bases and J by 4 bases, 10 bases remained unmatched.

This clonotype ranks as large. This sequence joins TRBV18 and TRBJ2-3; 9 bases map to TRBD2. J was trimmed by 1 base and V by 3 bases; bases with no gene match: 2. The germline V gene encodes CDR1 KGHSH and CDR2 LQKENI. This CDR3 is built from 15 residues. CDR3 protein: CASSPSGRGTDTQYF. Written as DNA, the CDR3 is TGTGCCAGCTCACCTAGCGGGAGAGGCACAGATACGCAGTATTTT.

This clonotype ranks as large (0.1 to 1%). V is TRBV19 and J is TRBJ2-4, with TRBD2 as a possible D gene (5 bases). Trimming took 3 bases from V and 0 from J, leaving 6 bases between them. The length of the CDR3 is 14 residues. Germline V gene sequence: CDR1 LNHDA, CDR2 SQIVND (reference sequence). The CDR3, as DNA: TGTGCCAGTAGTATTAGCGCAGCCAAAAACATTCAGTACTTC. Amino acids: CASSISAAKNIQYF. Full variable domain (outside the CDR3, taken from reference TRBV19 and TRBJ2-4): DGGITQSPKYLFRKEGQNVTLSCEQNLNHDAMYWYRQDPGQGLRLIYYSQIVNDFQKGDIAEGYSVSREKKESFPLTVTSAQKNPTAFYLCASSISAAKNIQYFGAGTRLSVL.

The V and J genes are TRBV2 and TRBJ1-2, with D perhaps TRBD1 (5 bases). The CDR3 loop spans 14 amino acids. Trimming removed 6 bases at V and 2 bases at J, with 13 bases between. Per germline, CDR1 SNHLY and CDR2 FYNNEI. This CDR3 reads CASRGLTGNYGYTF. The CDR3 DNA is TGTGCCAGCAGGGGACTAACGGGAAACTATGGCTACACCTTC.